Presented here are 16 T cell receptor beta chains from one specimen sequenced in a study of blood T cells in healthy people across ages. Using a J-beta primer mix together with a sample-barcoded 5' primer, a second PCR was run for about 6 to 12 cycles. MiXCR was run by TCRdb on the 5' RACE reads, yielding one entry per CDR3 protein. The sample contains 1.5 million to 2 million distinct CDR3 sequences, around 36% of which appear only once. Specimen: blood. Every receptor here comes from a woman in her twenties or thirties in good health.

This chain connects TRBV9 to TRBJ2-1, with 8 bases fitting TRBD1. The CDR3 sequence is 15 residues long. V was pared by 3 bases and J by 4 bases, with 6 bases of the junction left unmatched. The germline V gene has CDR1 SGDLS and CDR2 YYNGEE. The CDR3 region is CASSAGQGRYNEQFF. The CDR3 region has the DNA TGTGCCAGCAGCGCCGGACAGGGAAGGTACAATGAGCAGTTCTTC.

The chain recombines TRBV15 with TRBJ2-7; D might be TRBD1 (6 bases). Trimming pared 6 bases from V and 2 bases from J, leaving 11 bases between. The CDR3 runs to 13 residues. Germline CDR1 reads LNHNV; CDR2 reads YYDKDF (reference sequence). The CDR3 loop is CATSRDNAYEQYF. In nucleotides, the CDR3 is TGTGCCACCAGTCGGGACAATGCCTACGAGCAGTACTTC.

The chain couples TRBV4-1 to TRBJ2-1; 12 bases map to TRBD2. The ends lost 0 bases at V and 1 base at J; junction bases unmatched: 10. This CDR3 has 20 residues. Per the germline V gene, CDR1 is MGHRA and CDR2 is YSYEKL. CDR3 nucleotides: TGCGCCAGCAGCCAAGAAGGTCCGACTAGCGGGAGTGGGTCCTACAATGAGCAGTTCTTC. Translating it yields CASSQEGPTSGSGSYNEQFF.

This clonotype has a single count. The gene calls are TRBV20-1 and TRBJ2-7; 9 nucleotides line up with TRBD1. The CDR3 extends over 14 amino acids. Germline values: CDR1 DFQATT, CDR2 SNEGSKA (reference sequence). V shed 0 bases and J 9 bases; nucleotides not matched to a gene: 9. This CDR3 reads CSARDDGQGMWQYF. CDR3 nucleotide sequence: TGCAGTGCTAGAGACGACGGACAGGGGATGTGGCAGTACTTC.

This clonotype appeared a single time. This chain joins TRBV30 and TRBJ1-2; D is undetermined. The CDR3 contains 12 residues. The germline V gene encodes CDR1 GTSNPN and CDR2 SVGIG (reference sequence). Trimming took 8 bases from V and 0 from J, leaving 10 bases between them. The CDR3 sequence is CARTRANYGYTF. The CDR3 DNA is TGTGCCCGGACCAGAGCTAACTATGGCTACACCTTC.

J is TRBJ2-1 and V is TRBV4-1; D may be TRBD1 (6 bases). Between the trimmed V and J ends, which lost 1 base and 10 bases, there was a span of 17 bases. Germline V CDR1 and CDR2: MGHRA, YSYEKL. This CDR3 comprises 15 residues. The CDR3 sequence: CASSQVTQGKDEQFF. Here the CDR3 DNA reads TGCGCCAGCAGCCAAGTTACGCAGGGGAAGGACGAGCAGTTCTTC.

V usage is TRBV12-3 or TRBV12-4 and J usage is TRBJ2-1; D gene ambiguous. The CDR3 sequence is 11 residues long. Trimming took off 7 bases at V and 7 bases at J, with 8 bases between the two ends. The CDR3 sequence is CASMLRNEQFF. The CDR3 DNA reads TGTGCCAGCATGTTGCGTAATGAGCAGTTCTTC.

V and J are TRBV9 and TRBJ2-1; unclear D gene. Trimming removed 0 bases from V and 12 bases from J, with 13 bases in between. Germline loops: CDR1 SGDLS, CDR2 YYNGEE. This CDR3 has 13 residues. The chain's CDR3 is CASSVENPRVQFF. CDR3 DNA: TGTGCCAGCAGCGTAGAGAACCCTCGGGTGCAGTTCTTC.

The chain's CDR3 is CASSLEPGFTYEQYF. CDR3 nucleotide sequence: TGTGCCAGCAGCTTAGAGCCAGGCTTTACCTACGAGCAGTACTTC. The V and J genes are TRBV7-8 and TRBJ2-7; no clear D. V was cut by 1 base and J by 2 bases, with 12 bases left in between. CDR3 length: 15 amino acids. Germline loops: CDR1 SGHVS, CDR2 FQNEAQ. Using reference TRBV7-8 and TRBJ2-7 for the parts outside the CDR3, the full variable domain is GAGVSQSPRYKVAKRGQDVALRCDPISGHVSLFWYQQALGQGPEFLTYFQNEAQLDKSGLPSDRFFAERPEGSVSTLKIQRTQQEDSAVYLCASSLEPGFTYEQYFGPGTRLTVT.

The chain links TRBV18 to TRBJ1-2; D remains ambiguous. The V end was cut by 2 bases, the J end by 3 bases, with 13 bases between. CDR1 is KGHSH, CDR2 LQKENI, per germline. This CDR3 region has 15 residues. CDR3 coding DNA: TGTGCCAGCTCACCAGGTCAAAGGCCCTACTATGGCTACACCTTC. Translated, it gives CASSPGQRPYYGYTF.

Points on this clonotype: At one boundary the junction diverges from the germline segment, which might be a read error. This sequence joins TRBV6-1 and TRBJ2-7; TRBD2 matches 9 bases. The V gene's germline CDR1 is MNHNS and CDR2 SASEGT. This CDR3 has 15 amino acids. CDR3 protein: CAGSIRLAASYEQYF. The CDR3 DNA follows: TGTGCCGGCAGTATCCGACTAGCGGCCTCCTACGAGCAGTACTTC.

Many counts were recorded for this clonotype. The rearrangement uses TRBV24-1 and TRBJ2-5; D may correspond to TRBD1 or TRBD2 (5 bases each). The CDR3 consists of 14 residues. Germline CDR1 reads KGHDR; CDR2 reads SFDVKD. V was shortened by 5 bases and J by 1 base, with 10 bases between the two germline ends. This chain's CDR3 is CATSAPGGQETQYF. The CDR3 DNA sequence: TGTGCCACCAGTGCCCCTGGGGGCCAAGAGACCCAGTACTTC.

The genes are TRBV5-5 and TRBJ1-1; D is ambiguous. The germline V and J ends were trimmed by 4 bases and 5 bases, with 12 bases remaining between them. In germline, CDR1 is SGHKS, CDR2 YYEKEE (reference sequence). The CDR3 is 13 residues long. DNA of the CDR3: TGTGCCAGCAGCGGTGGCATAGATACTGAAGCTTTCTTT. It is translated as CASSGGIDTEAFF. Combining the CDR3 with reference TRBV5-5 and TRBJ1-1 gives the whole variable domain DAGVTQSPTHLIKTRGQQVTLRCSPISGHKSVSWYQQVLGQGPQFIFQYYEKEERGRGNFPDRFSARQFPNYSSELNVNALLLGDSALYLCASSGGIDTEAFFGQGTRLTVV.

This clonotype was counted a few times. The V and J genes are TRBV20-1 and TRBJ2-5, with TRBD2 matching 8 bases. This CDR3 comprises 14 residues. The germline V gene has CDR1 DFQATT and CDR2 SNEGSKA (reference sequence). The trim removed 0 bases at V and 7 bases at J, leaving 7 bases unmatched. CDR3 coding DNA: TGCAGTGCTAGAGAGGTTAGCGGGGTGTGGACCCAGTACTTC. It translates to CSAREVSGVWTQYF.

This clonotype showed up just a few times. This chain uses TRBV2 with TRBJ2-1; D may correspond to TRBD1 or TRBD2 (5 bases each). Looked up from germline, CDR1 is SNHLY and CDR2 is FYNNEI. CDR3 length: 12 amino acids. Trimming cost V 10 bases and J 3 bases, with 10 bases left between them. This CDR3 is CATQRGYNEQFF. The CDR3 DNA follows: TGTGCCACGCAGAGGGGCTACAATGAGCAGTTCTTC.

This clonotype was recorded many times. This chain uses TRBV7-6 with TRBJ2-3; D may correspond to TRBD1 or TRBD2 (6 bases each). This CDR3 comprises 15 residues. The V gene lost 4 bases and the J gene lost 4 bases, with 15 bases spanning the gap. CDR1 and CDR2 from the germline V gene are SGHVS and FNYEAQ. CDR3 in amino acids: CASSSVGGQADTQYF. CDR3 DNA sequence: TGTGCCAGCAGCTCTGTTGGGGGGCAGGCAGATACGCAGTATTTT.